What follows describes a single T cell receptor (beta chain). Time point specified: newly diagnosed GD, antithyroid drugs for less than 3 months. RNA from PBMCs was the source of the TCR library. An endocrinology unit in Xi'an, China, supplied the patients. The data were taken from a study of regulatory T cells in long-lasting Graves disease. The CDR3 loop spans 17 amino acids. Unmatched junction bases numbered 8, after V lost 3 bases and J lost 4 bases. Germline CDR1 reads KGHDR; CDR2 reads SFDVKD. Investigators prepared the TCR beta libraries by applying iRepertoire HTBI primers and Arm-PCR of CDR3 regions. Each CDR3 protein is one row after TCRdb ran MiXCR on the multiplex PCR reads. The sample has some 350,000 distinct CDR3 sequences, around 15% seen once. These same records also appear under a second study, on T cells in Graves' hyperthyroidism and ophthalmopathy.

Material: peripheral blood mononuclear cells (PBMCs), obtained at new diagnosis, from a patient treated with antithyroid drugs. This receptor was taken from a young woman with Graves disease. This chain connects TRBV24-1 to TRBJ2-1, with 10 bases aligning to TRBD1. CDR3 DNA: TGTGCCACCAGTGATCTCGGGACAGGGGATTCGTACAATGAGCAGTTCTTC. This codes for CATSDLGTGDSYNEQFF.